This T cell receptor beta chain is from a study of blood T cell repertoires in COVID-19. Assay: immunoSEQ multiplex PCR; the TCRdb copy retains only in-frame clones and omits some. Among 270,000 or so clones, more than 70% were seen once, and the ten largest hold over 1%. CDR1 KGHDR and CDR2 SFDVKD come from the germline V gene. V dropped 3 bases and J dropped 7; count of bases not matched to a gene: 9. The CDR3 is made up of 15 amino acids. The sample was PBMCs or T cells enriched from blood (not recorded which). The V call is TRBV24-1, the J call TRBJ1-2; TRBD1 matches at 8 bases. This clonotype originated in a woman between 35 and 50 years old with acute COVID-19. The CDR3, as DNA: TGTGCCACCAGTGATCCCGGACAGGGTGGCTCTGGCTACACCTTC. This gives the protein CATSDPGQGGSGYTF.